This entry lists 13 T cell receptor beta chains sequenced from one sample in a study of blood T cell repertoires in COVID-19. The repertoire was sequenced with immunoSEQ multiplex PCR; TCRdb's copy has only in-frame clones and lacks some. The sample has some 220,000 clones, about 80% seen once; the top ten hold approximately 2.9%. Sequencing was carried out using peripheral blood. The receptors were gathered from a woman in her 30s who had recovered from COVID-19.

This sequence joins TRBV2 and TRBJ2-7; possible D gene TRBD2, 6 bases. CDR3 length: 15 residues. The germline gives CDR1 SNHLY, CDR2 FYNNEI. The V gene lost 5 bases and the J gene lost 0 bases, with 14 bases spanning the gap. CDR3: CASSFGTPSSYEQYF. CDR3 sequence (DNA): TGTGCCAGCAGTTTCGGGACTCCCAGCTCCTACGAGCAGTACTTC.

CDR3 sequence reads: CASSLAWGAGAHEQYF. CDR3 sequence (DNA): TGCGCCAGCAGCTTGGCATGGGGAGCGGGAGCCCACGAGCAGTACTTC. This chain uses TRBV5-1 with TRBJ2-7, with 8 bases fitting TRBD2. Losses at the gene ends were 0 bases for V and 5 bases for J; bases not matched to a gene: 10. From germline, CDR1 is SGHRS and CDR2 YFSETQ. This CDR3 region has 16 residues. Full variable domain (remainder filled in from reference TRBV5-1 and TRBJ2-7): KAGVTQTPRYLIKTRGQQVTLSCSPISGHRSVSWYQQTPGQGLQFLFEYFSETQRNKGNFPGRFSGRQFSNSRSEMNVSTLELGDSALYLCASSLAWGAGAHEQYFGPGTRLTVT.

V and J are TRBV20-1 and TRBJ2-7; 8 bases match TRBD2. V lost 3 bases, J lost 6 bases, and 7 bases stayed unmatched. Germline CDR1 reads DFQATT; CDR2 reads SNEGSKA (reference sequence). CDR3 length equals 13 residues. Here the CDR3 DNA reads TGCAGTGCTAGTGGCGGGAGGACCGGCGAGCAGTACTTC. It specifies CSASGGRTGEQYF.

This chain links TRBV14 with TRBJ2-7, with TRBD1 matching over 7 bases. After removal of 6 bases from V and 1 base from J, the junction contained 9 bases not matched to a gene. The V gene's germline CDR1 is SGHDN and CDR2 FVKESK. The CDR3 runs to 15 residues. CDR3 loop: CASSLRDSNSYEQYF. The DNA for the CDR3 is TGTGCCAGCAGTCTCCGGGACAGCAATTCCTACGAGCAGTACTTC.

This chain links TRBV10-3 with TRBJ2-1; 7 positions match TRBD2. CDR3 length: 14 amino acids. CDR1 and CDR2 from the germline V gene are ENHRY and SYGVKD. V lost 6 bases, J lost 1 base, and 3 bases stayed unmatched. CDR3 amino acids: CAIRAGESYNEQFF. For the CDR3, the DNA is TGTGCCATCAGGGCGGGAGAATCCTACAATGAGCAGTTCTTC.

CDR3 nucleotides: TGTGCCAGCAGCAGCGGGAGCTGGAATGAGCAGTTCTTC. This encodes CASSSGSWNEQFF. V usage is TRBV12-3 or TRBV12-4 and J usage is TRBJ2-1, with TRBD2 matching 8 bases. The CDR3 runs to 13 residues. V gave up 6 bases and J gave up 7 bases; unmatched junction bases: 5.

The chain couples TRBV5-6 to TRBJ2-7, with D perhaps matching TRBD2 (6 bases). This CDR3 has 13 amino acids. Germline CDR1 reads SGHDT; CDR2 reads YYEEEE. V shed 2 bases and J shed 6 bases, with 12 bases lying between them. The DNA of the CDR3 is TGTGCCAGCAGCTTCCTCCGGGGGACCGAGCAGTACTTC. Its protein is CASSFLRGTEQYF. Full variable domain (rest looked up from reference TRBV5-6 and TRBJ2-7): DAGVTQSPTHLIKTRGQQVTLRCSPKSGHDTVSWYQQALGQGPQFIFQYYEEEERQRGNFPDRFSGHQFPNYSSELNVNALLLGDSALYLCASSFLRGTEQYFGPGTRLTVT.

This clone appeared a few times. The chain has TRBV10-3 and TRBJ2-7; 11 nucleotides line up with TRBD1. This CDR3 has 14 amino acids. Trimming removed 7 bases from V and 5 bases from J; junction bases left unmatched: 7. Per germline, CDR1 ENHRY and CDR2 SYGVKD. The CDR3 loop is CAINVGQGAHEQYF. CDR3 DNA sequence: TGTGCCATCAACGTAGGACAGGGGGCCCACGAGCAGTACTTC.

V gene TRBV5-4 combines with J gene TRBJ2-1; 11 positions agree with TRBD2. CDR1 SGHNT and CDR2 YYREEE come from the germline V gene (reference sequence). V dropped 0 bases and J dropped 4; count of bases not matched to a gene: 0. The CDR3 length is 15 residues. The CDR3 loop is CASSLGTSGYNEQFF. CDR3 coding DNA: TGTGCCAGCAGCTTGGGGACTAGCGGGTACAATGAGCAGTTCTTC.

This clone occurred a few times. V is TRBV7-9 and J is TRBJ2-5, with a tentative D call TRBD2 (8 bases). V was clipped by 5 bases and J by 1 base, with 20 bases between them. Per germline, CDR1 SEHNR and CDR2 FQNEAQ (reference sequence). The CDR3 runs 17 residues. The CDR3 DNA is TGTGCCAGCAGCCCACGACAGGGTCTAGCGGGCCAAGAGACCCAGTACTTC. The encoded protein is CASSPRQGLAGQETQYF.

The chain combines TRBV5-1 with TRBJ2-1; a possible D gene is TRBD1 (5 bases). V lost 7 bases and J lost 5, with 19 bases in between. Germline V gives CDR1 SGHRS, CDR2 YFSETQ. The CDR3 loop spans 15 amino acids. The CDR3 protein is CASALDTRTDNEQFF. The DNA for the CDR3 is TGCGCCAGCGCATTGGACACCCGGACGGACAATGAGCAGTTCTTC.

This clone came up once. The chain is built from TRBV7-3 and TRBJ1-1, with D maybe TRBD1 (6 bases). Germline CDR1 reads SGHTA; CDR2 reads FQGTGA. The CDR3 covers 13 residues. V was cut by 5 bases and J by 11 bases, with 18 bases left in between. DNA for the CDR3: TGTGCCAGCAGCCCGGGCGGACAGATGAGGGCTTTCTTT. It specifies CASSPGGQMRAFF.

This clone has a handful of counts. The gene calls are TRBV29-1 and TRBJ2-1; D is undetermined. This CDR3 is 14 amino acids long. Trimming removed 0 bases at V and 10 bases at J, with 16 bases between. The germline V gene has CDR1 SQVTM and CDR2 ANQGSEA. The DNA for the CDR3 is TGCAGCGTTGAAGATCCCCGTTTCCTCGTGGAGCAGTTCTTC. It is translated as CSVEDPRFLVEQFF.